The sample holds many counts of the clone carrying this T cell receptor beta chain. The antigen remains unidentified. This record comes from a study of T cells in Graves' hyperthyroidism and ophthalmopathy. Disease duration under 2 months; hyperthyroidism patients were aged 18 to 65. From RNA transcripts, TCR beta CDR3 regions were amplified. A set of HTBI primers served as the primers for a first-round RT-PCR of the TCR CDR3. A single record per CDR3 protein comes from TCRdb applying MiXCR to the multiplex PCR reads. The sample yields approximately 630,000 distinct CDR3 sequences, under 20% seen once. Study findings and constraints: The model foresaw ophthalmopathy a median about 6.1 months prior to onset.

CDR1 is SGHTA, CDR2 FQGNSA, per germline. The CDR3 is made up of 15 amino acids. Trimming removed 1 base at V and 0 bases at J, with 8 bases between. The V and J genes are TRBV7-2 and TRBJ2-3, with D uncertain. The sequencing input was blood. The source is a woman aged 25 to 39 with Graves' hyperthyroidism. CDR3 coding DNA: TGTGCCAGCAGCTTAGATTACGGGAGCACAGATACGCAGTATTTT. It is translated as CASSLDYGSTDTQYF.